The T cell receptor beta chain under discussion was sequenced for a study of blood T cells in healthy people across ages. Study background: Capturing about one barcoded beta molecule per two T cells was achieved by template switching.

Trimming left V 8 bases short and J 0 bases short, with 10 bases between. This CDR3 has 13 amino acids. Drawn from each donor were 9 to 10 milliliters of peripheral blood. Primers used in a second PCR of about 7 to 12 cycles were a sample-barcoded 5' primer and a J-beta primer mix. Using its own MiXCR run on the 5' RACE reads, TCRdb lists one record per CDR3 protein. The sample contains fewer than 2 million distinct CDR3 sequences, about 39% of which appear only once. About this clonotype: Its specificity is unknown.

The study, taken as a whole, reports: Donor CMV status was unknown, possibly confounding expanded clonotype changes. Whereas aged donors had fewer naive CD4+ cells, long-lived donors had more of them and higher diversity.

The V call is TRBV12-3 or TRBV12-4, the J call TRBJ2-5; TRBD1 is a possible D gene (6 bases). The source of this sequence is a human donor in good health. Input material: blood. CDR3 amino acids: CASRTGYQETQYF. The CDR3 nucleotides read TGTGCCAGCCGTACAGGGTACCAAGAGACCCAGTACTTC.